This T cell receptor beta chain was profiled in a study of blood T cell repertoires in COVID-19. For the study at large: T cells, B-cell-depleted T cells, or PBMCs provided the cDNA or gDNA that served as material.

Source study methods: Using reference gene primer amplification, nucleated cell counts were estimated. Sequenced by immunoSEQ multiplex PCR; TCRdb stores in-frame clones only, minus some. That table is the source of V, J and clone size, and D and trimming were worked out from the DNA. This sample has around 250,000 clones, with roughly four fifths found just once. Cohort allocation depended upon clinical history that participants reported. V shed 6 bases and J shed 3 bases, with 18 bases lying between them. The germline V gene has CDR1 MDHEN and CDR2 SYDVKM. This CDR3 region has 16 residues. This receptor was obtained from a man aged 40-49 years who had recovered from COVID-19. The sample was PBMCs or T cells enriched from blood (not recorded which). V and J are TRBV28 and TRBJ2-1; weak D call: TRBD2 (6 bases). Here the CDR3 DNA reads TGTGCCAGCAGGGCCCCCTACGGGGGAAACTACAATGAGCAGTTCTTC. Translation gives CASRAPYGGNYNEQFF.